The rows below give T cell receptor beta chains drawn from one sample of a study of blood T cell repertoires in COVID-19. Clones were read by immunoSEQ multiplex PCR, and TCRdb kept only the in-frame ones, dropping some. The data show a few hundred thousand clones, about nine tenths seen once. Sequenced material: peripheral blood. The receptors shown here come from a woman in her twenties or thirties with COVID-19, enrolled during active disease. Both conserved end residues are part of each CDR3. The order of the fields is V gene, D gene, J gene, clone size, CDR3 DNA, CDR3 protein. D genes are given only for firm matches. Size is omitted from some rows. Given values are once, few, many or a class for expanded clones.

v_call: TRBV18; d_call: TRBD2; j_call: TRBJ2-5; clone_size: NA; cdr3_nt: TGTGCCAGCTCACCAACCTGGCGGGGGGATAGTCGCGAGACCCAGTACTTC; cdr3_aa: CASSPTWRGDSRETQYF
v_call: TRBV28; d_call: NA; j_call: TRBJ1-3; clone_size: NA; cdr3_nt: TGTGCCAGCAGTGAAGGGAGGTTTTTCTCTGGAAACACCATATATTTT; cdr3_aa: CASSEGRFFSGNTIYF
v_call: TRBV12-3/TRBV12-4; d_call: NA; j_call: TRBJ2-5; clone_size: NA; cdr3_nt: TGTGCCAGCAGTTTCTATAAGGAGACCCAGTACTTC; cdr3_aa: CASSFYKETQYF
v_call: TRBV29-1; d_call: TRBD1; j_call: TRBJ2-2; clone_size: NA; cdr3_nt: TGCAGCGTTGGGTTGACAGGGGGAAGCGGGGAGCTGTTTTTT; cdr3_aa: CSVGLTGGSGELFF
v_call: TRBV4-1; d_call: NA; j_call: TRBJ2-3; clone_size: NA; cdr3_nt: TGCGCCAGCAGCCAAGAAGCTCCCGAGAGCACAGATACGCAGTATTTT; cdr3_aa: CASSQEAPESTDTQYF
v_call: TRBV10-3; d_call: NA; j_call: TRBJ1-3; clone_size: NA; cdr3_nt: TGTGCCACCAACCAGGGTGGTGGAAACACCATATATTTT; cdr3_aa: CATNQGGGNTIYF
v_call: TRBV7-9; d_call: TRBD1; j_call: TRBJ2-2; clone_size: once; cdr3_nt: TGTGCCAGCAGCTTAATGGGGGACAGGGCTAACACCGGGGAGCTGTTTTTT; cdr3_aa: CASSLMGDRANTGELFF
v_call: TRBV7-2; d_call: TRBD2; j_call: TRBJ2-1; clone_size: NA; cdr3_nt: TGTGCCAGCAGCTCTGCTAGCGGGACACACAATGAGCAGTTCTTC; cdr3_aa: CASSSASGTHNEQFF
v_call: TRBV21-1; d_call: NA; j_call: TRBJ2-5; clone_size: NA; cdr3_nt: TGTGCCAGCTGGTGGACTTTCCAAGAGACCCAGTACTTC; cdr3_aa: CASWWTFQETQYF
v_call: TRBV5-4; d_call: TRBD2; j_call: TRBJ2-3; clone_size: once; cdr3_nt: TGTGCCAGCAGGATGAATAGACTAGCGGGGGGTTCGGATACGCAGTATTTT; cdr3_aa: CASRMNRLAGGSDTQYF
v_call: TRBV24-1; d_call: NA; j_call: TRBJ1-5; clone_size: NA; cdr3_nt: TGTGCCACCAGTTTAGGCAGGGGAGGGACTCAGCCCCAGCATTTT; cdr3_aa: CATSLGRGGTQPQHF
v_call: TRBV5-6; d_call: NA; j_call: TRBJ1-1; clone_size: NA; cdr3_nt: TGTGCCAGCAGCGAGCGTACCTTGCGTGAAGCTTTCTTT; cdr3_aa: CASSERTLREAFF
v_call: TRBV9; d_call: NA; j_call: TRBJ2-2; clone_size: NA; cdr3_nt: TGTGCCAGCAGCGTACATAGCCTCACCCCCGGGGAGCTGTTTTTT; cdr3_aa: CASSVHSLTPGELFF
v_call: TRBV9; d_call: NA; j_call: TRBJ1-1; clone_size: once; cdr3_nt: TGTGCCAGCAGCACCGATCCACAGGGCTGGACTGAAGCTTTCTTT; cdr3_aa: CASSTDPQGWTEAFF
v_call: TRBV6-1; d_call: TRBD2; j_call: TRBJ2-3; clone_size: NA; cdr3_nt: TGTGCCAGCAGTGAAGACGGGGGGGGTTTTGATACGCAGTATTTT; cdr3_aa: CASSEDGGGFDTQYF
v_call: TRBV5-4; d_call: TRBD2; j_call: TRBJ2-1; clone_size: NA; cdr3_nt: TGTGCCAGCAGCTTGGGGACTAGCGGGCGCCAGGGAGAGCAGTTCTTC; cdr3_aa: CASSLGTSGRQGEQFF
v_call: TRBV13; d_call: NA; j_call: TRBJ2-3; clone_size: NA; cdr3_nt: TGTGCCAGCAGCTTAGTCGGGGGAGGCACAGATACGCAGTATTTT; cdr3_aa: CASSLVGGGTDTQYF
v_call: TRBV7-9; d_call: NA; j_call: TRBJ1-1; clone_size: NA; cdr3_nt: TGTGCCAGCAGCTTAGCGGGCAGGGTCGGGAACACTGAAGCTTTCTTT; cdr3_aa: CASSLAGRVGNTEAFF
v_call: TRBV5-1; d_call: NA; j_call: TRBJ2-2; clone_size: few; cdr3_nt: TGCGCCAGCAGCTTGGAGGGAGGGAACACCGGGGAGCTGTTTTTT; cdr3_aa: CASSLEGGNTGELFF
v_call: TRBV4-1; d_call: NA; j_call: TRBJ2-3; clone_size: NA; cdr3_nt: TGCGCCAGCAGCCAAGATCGGGTCGGCACCGGGGATACGCAGTATTTT; cdr3_aa: CASSQDRVGTGDTQYF
v_call: TRBV30; d_call: TRBD2; j_call: TRBJ2-1; clone_size: once; cdr3_nt: TGTGCCTGGAGTGATTTGGTAGCGGGGGGATCCTACAATGAGCAGTTCTTC; cdr3_aa: CAWSDLVAGGSYNEQFF
v_call: TRBV5-1; d_call: TRBD1; j_call: TRBJ2-2; clone_size: NA; cdr3_nt: TGCGCCAGCAAGGGGGACAGGAGCACCGGGGAGCTGTTTTTT; cdr3_aa: CASKGDRSTGELFF
v_call: TRBV24-1; d_call: NA; j_call: TRBJ2-3; clone_size: NA; cdr3_nt: TGTGCCACCAGTCAAAGCGGCACAGATACGCAGTATTTT; cdr3_aa: CATSQSGTDTQYF